The TCR beta chain under discussion was sequenced for a study of blood T cell repertoires in COVID-19. Study information: T cells, B-cell-depleted T cells, or PBMCs supplied cDNA or gDNA.

Participant ages covered about 18 to 89 years across 24 US areas. Participants' reported clinical history set cohort assignment. This CDR3 region has 14 residues. Germline loops: CDR1 SGHRS, CDR2 YFSETQ. Trimming pared 0 bases from V and 4 bases from J, leaving 10 bases between. In the source study's methods: By means of reference gene primer amplification, nucleated cell counts were estimated. Clones were read by immunoSEQ multiplex PCR, and TCRdb kept only the in-frame ones, dropping some. The V and J calls and the clone size are those of that table, but D and trimming were determined from the DNA. In the table there are around 240,000 clones, roughly 88% of which are singletons.

This TCR was sampled from a woman between 45 and 65 years old who had recovered from COVID-19. V usage is TRBV5-1 and J usage is TRBJ2-5; possible D gene TRBD1, 5 bases. Sequencing was carried out using PBMCs or T cells enriched from blood (not recorded which). The CDR3 loop is CASSLAVGVETQYF. DNA of the CDR3: TGCGCCAGCAGCTTGGCTGTAGGGGTAGAGACCCAGTACTTC.